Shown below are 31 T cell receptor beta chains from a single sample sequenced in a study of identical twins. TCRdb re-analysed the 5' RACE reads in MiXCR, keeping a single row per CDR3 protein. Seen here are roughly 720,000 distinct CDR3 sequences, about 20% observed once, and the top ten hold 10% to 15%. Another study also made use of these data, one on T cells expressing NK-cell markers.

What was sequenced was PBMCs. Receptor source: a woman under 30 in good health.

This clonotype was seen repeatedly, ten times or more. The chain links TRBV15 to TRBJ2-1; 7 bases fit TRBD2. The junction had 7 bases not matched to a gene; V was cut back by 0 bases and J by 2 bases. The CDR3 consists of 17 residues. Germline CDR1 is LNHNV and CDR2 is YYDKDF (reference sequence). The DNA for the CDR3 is TGTGCCACCAGCAGAGATTTTGTCCTAGCGGCCTACAATGAGCAGTTCTTC. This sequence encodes CATSRDFVLAAYNEQFF.

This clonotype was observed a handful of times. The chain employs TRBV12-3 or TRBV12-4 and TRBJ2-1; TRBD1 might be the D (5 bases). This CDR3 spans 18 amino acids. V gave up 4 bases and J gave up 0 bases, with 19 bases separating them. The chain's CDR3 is CASSSSGRAASSYNEQFF. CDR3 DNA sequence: TGTGCCAGCAGTTCCTCGGGCAGGGCGGCTAGCTCCTACAATGAGCAGTTCTTC.

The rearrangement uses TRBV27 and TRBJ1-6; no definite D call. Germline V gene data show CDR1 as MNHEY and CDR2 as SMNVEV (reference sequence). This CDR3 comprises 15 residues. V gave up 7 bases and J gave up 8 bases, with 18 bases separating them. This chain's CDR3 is CASILQEKVYSPLHF. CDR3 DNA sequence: TGTGCCAGCATCCTTCAGGAGAAGGTCTATTCACCCCTCCACTTT.

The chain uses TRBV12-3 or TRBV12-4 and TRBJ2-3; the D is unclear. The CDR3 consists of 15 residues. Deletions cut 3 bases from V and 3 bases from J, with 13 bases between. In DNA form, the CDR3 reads TGTGCCAGCAGTTTTCTACTTCGGGTAACAGATACGCAGTATTTT. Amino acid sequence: CASSFLLRVTDTQYF.

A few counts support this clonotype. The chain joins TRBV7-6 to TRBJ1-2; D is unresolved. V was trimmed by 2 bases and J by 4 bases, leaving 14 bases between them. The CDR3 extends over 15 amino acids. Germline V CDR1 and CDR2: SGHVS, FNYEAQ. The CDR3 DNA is TGTGCCAGCAGCTTAAGGGCAGGCGACCCCTATGGCTACACCTTC. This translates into CASSLRAGDPYGYTF.

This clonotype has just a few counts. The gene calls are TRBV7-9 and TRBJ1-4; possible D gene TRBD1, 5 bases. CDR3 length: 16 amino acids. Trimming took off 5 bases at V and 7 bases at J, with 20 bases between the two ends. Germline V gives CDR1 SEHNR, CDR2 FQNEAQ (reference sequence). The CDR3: CASSPPGGRRREKLFF. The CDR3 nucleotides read TGTGCCAGCAGCCCCCCGGGGGGAAGGCGGCGTGAAAAACTGTTTTTT.

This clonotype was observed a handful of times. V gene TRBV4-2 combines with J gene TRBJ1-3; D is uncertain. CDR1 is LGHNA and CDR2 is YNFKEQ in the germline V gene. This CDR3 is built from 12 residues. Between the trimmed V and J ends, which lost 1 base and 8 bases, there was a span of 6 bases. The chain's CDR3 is CASSQVGDTIYF. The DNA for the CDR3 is TGTGCCAGCAGCCAAGTCGGAGACACCATATATTTT.

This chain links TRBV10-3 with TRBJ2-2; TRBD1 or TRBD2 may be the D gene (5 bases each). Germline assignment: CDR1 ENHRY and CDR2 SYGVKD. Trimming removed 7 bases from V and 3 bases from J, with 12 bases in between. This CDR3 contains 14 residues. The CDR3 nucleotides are TGTGCCATCATGGGGGATCAGGACACCGGGGAGCTGTTTTTT. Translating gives CAIMGDQDTGELFF.

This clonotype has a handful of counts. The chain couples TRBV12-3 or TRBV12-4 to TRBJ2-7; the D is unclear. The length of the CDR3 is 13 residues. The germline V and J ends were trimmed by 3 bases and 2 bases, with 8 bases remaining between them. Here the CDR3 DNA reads TGTGCCAGCAGTTTCCCACCGACCTACGAGCAGTACTTC. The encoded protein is CASSFPPTYEQYF.

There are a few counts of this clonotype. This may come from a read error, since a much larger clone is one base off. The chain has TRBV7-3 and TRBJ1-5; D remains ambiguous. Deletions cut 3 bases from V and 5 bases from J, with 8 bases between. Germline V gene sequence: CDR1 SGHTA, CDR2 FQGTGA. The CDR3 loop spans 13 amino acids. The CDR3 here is CASSFAGDQPQHF. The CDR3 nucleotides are TGTGCCAGCAGCTTCGCCGGGGATCAGCCCCAGCATTTT.

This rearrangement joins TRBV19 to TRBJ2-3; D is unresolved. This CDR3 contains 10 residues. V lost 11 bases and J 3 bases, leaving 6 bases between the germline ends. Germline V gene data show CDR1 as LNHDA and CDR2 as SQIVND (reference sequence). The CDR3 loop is CAVGTDTQYF. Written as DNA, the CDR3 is TGTGCCGTGGGAACAGATACGCAGTATTTT.

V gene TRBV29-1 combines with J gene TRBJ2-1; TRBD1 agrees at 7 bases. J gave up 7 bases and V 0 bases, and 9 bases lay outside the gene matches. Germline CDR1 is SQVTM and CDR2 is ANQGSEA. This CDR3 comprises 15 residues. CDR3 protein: CSVEEVQGQINEQFF. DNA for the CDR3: TGCAGCGTTGAAGAGGTTCAGGGACAGATTAATGAGCAGTTCTTC.

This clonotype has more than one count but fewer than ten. CDR3 coding DNA: TGCAGTGCTGAGGGCTACACAGATACGCAGTATTTT. Protein: CSAEGYTDTQYF. The rearrangement links TRBV20-1 to TRBJ2-3; possibly TRBD2 for D (5 bases). This CDR3 comprises 12 residues. Germline CDR1 and CDR2: DFQATT and SNEGSKA (reference sequence). With 5 bases removed from V and 2 bases from J, the gap between germline ends came to 8 bases.

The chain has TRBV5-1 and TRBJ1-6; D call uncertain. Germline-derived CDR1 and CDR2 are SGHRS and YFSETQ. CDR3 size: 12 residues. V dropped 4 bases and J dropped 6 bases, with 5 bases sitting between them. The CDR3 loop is CASSQANSPLHF. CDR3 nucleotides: TGCGCCAGCAGCCAGGCTAATTCACCCCTCCACTTT.

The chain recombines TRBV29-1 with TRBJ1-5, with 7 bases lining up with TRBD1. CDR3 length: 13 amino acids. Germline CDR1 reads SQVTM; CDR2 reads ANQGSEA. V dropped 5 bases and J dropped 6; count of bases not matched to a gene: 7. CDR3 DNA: TGCAGCGTTAGACAGGGCAGAGGTCAGCCCCAGCATTTT. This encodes CSVRQGRGQPQHF.

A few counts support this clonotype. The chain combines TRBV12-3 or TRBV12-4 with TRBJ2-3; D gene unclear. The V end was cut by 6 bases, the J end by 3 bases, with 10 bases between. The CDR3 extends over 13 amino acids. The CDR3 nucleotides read TGTGCCAGCAGCCCGATGCTGACAGATACGCAGTATTTT. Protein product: CASSPMLTDTQYF.

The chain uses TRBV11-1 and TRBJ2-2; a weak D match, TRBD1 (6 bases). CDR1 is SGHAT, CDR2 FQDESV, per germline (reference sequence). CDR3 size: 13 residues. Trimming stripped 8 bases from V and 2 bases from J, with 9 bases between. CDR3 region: CASGGRNTGELFF. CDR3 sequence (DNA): TGTGCCAGCGGGGGCAGAAACACCGGGGAGCTGTTTTTT.

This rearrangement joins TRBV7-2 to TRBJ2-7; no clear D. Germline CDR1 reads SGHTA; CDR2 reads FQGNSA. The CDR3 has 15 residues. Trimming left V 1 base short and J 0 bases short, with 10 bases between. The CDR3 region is CASSLDGRSSYEQYF. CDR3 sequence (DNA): TGTGCCAGCAGCTTAGACGGCAGGTCCTCCTACGAGCAGTACTTC.

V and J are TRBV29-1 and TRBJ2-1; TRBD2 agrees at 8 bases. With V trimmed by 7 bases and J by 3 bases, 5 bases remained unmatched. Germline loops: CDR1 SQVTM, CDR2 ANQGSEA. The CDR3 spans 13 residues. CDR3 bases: TGCAGCGCGGTCACTAGCGGCTACAATGAGCAGTTCTTC. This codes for CSAVTSGYNEQFF.

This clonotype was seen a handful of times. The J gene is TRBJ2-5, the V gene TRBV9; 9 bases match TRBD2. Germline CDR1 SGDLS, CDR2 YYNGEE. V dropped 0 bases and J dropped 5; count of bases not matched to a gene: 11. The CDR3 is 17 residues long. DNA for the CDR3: TGTGCCAGCAGCGTAGCTACGCGAGCGGGGGGCCGTGAGACCCAGTACTTC. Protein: CASSVATRAGGRETQYF.

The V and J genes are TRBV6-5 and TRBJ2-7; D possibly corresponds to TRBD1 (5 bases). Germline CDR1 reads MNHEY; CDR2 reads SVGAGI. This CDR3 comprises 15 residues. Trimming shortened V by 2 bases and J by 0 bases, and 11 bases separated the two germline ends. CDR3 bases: TGTGCCAGCAGTTACAAAGGGGCGAGCTCCTACGAGCAGTACTTC. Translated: CASSYKGASSYEQYF.

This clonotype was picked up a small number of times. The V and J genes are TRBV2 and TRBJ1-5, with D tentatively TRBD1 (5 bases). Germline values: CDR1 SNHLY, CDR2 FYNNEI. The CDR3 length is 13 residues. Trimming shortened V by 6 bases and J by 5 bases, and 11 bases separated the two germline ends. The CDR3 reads CASRGTVYQPQHF. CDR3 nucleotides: TGTGCCAGCAGGGGGACGGTTTATCAGCCCCAGCATTTT.

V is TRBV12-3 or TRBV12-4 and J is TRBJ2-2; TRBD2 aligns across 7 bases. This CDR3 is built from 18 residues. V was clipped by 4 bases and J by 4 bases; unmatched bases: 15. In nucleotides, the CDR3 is TGTGCCAGCAGTTCTCTCCAAGAGCGGGAAAGGGCCACCGGGGAGCTGTTTTTT. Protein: CASSSLQERERATGELFF.

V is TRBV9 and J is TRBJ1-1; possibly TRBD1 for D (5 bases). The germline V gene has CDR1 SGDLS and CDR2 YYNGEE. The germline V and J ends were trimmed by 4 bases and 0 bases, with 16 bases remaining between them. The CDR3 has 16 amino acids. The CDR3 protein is CASSFLPGRLNTEAFF. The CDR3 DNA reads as TGTGCCAGCAGCTTTCTTCCGGGACGGCTGAACACTGAAGCTTTCTTT. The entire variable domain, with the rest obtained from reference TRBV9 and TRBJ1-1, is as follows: DSGVTQTPKHLITATGQRVTLRCSPRSGDLSVYWYQQSLDQGLQFLIQYYNGEERAKGNILERFSAQQFPDLHSELNLSSLELGDSALYFCASSFLPGRLNTEAFFGQGTRLTVV.

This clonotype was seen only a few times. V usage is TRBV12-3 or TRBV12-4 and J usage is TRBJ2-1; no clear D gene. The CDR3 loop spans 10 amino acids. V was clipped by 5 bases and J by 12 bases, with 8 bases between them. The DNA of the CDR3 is TGTGCCAGCAGTCGACTCCGGCAGTTCTTC. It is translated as CASSRLRQFF.

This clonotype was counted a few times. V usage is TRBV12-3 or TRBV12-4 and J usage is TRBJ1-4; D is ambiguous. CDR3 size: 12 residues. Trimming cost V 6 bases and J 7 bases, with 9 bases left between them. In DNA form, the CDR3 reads TGTGCCAGCAGCCGGGCCCCTGAAAAACTGTTTTTT. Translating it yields CASSRAPEKLFF.

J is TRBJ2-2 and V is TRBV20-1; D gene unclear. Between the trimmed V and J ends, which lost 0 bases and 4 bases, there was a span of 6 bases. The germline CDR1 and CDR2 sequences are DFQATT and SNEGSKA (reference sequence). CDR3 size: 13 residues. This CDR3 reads CSARDGVTGELFF. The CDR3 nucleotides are TGCAGTGCTAGAGATGGGGTCACCGGGGAGCTGTTTTTT.

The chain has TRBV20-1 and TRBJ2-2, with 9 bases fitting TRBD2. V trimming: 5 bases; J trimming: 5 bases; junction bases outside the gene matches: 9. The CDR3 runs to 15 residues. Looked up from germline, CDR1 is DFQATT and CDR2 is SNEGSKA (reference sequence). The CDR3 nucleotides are TGCAGTGCTCTTCGAAGTAGCGGGGGTACCGGGGAGCTGTTTTTT. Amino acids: CSALRSSGGTGELFF.

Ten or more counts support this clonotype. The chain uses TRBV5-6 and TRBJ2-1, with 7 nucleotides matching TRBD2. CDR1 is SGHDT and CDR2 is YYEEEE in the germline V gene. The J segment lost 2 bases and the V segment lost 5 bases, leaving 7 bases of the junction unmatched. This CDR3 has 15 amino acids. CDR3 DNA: TGTGCCAGCAGGGAACTAGCGACCCCCTACAATGAGCAGTTCTTC. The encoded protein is CASRELATPYNEQFF.

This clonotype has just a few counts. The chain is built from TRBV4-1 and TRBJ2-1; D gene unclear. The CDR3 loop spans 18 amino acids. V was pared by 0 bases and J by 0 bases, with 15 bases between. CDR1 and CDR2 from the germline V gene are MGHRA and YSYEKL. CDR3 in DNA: TGCGCCAGCAGCCAAGATCCCCCTGAGGCGCGCTCCTACAATGAGCAGTTCTTC. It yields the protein CASSQDPPEARSYNEQFF.

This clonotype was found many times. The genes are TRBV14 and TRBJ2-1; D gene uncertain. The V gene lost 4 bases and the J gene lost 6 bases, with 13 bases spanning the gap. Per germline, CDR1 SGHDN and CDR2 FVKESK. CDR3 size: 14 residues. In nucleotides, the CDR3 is TGTGCCAGCAGCCCGAAGGCGGTCAGCAATGAGCAGTTCTTC. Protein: CASSPKAVSNEQFF.